The T cell receptor (beta chain) under discussion was sequenced for a study of T cells in Graves' hyperthyroidism and ophthalmopathy. Findings and caveats of the study: Ophthalmopathy and stable hyperthyroidism were told apart by a 13 V-J model.

TCR beta CDR3 regions were amplified from RNA transcripts. Initially, a first-round RT-PCR of the TCR CDR3 employed the HTBI primer set. TCRdb redid the calling of the multiplex PCR reads with MiXCR, one entry per CDR3 protein. The repertoire holds about 570,000 distinct CDR3 sequences, with about 45% as singletons. The CDR3 runs to 13 residues. Germline V gene sequence: CDR1 SEHNR, CDR2 FQNEAQ (reference sequence). Concerning this clonotype: The target antigen is unknown. The germline gene is not matched at one end of the junction; a read error may be the cause.

On the basis of clinical symptoms, serum thyroxine and TRAb, thyroid ultrasound and orbital computed tomography, diagnoses were made. J is TRBJ2-5 and V is TRBV7-9; D ambiguous. This TCR was sampled from an adult woman with Graves' disease, either hyperthyroidism or ophthalmopathy (not recorded which). The sample was peripheral blood or thyroid tissue (not recorded which). The CDR3 DNA sequence: TGCGCCAGCAGCCAAAACTCAGAAGAGACCCAGTACTTC. This sequence encodes CASSQNSEETQYF. Complete variable domain (other parts from reference TRBV7-9 and TRBJ2-5): DTGVSQNPRHKITKRGQNVTFRCDPISEHNRLYWYRQTLGQGPEFLTYFQNEAQLEKSRLLSDRFSAERPKGSFSTLEIQRTEQGDSAMYLCASSQNSEETQYFGPGTRLLVL.